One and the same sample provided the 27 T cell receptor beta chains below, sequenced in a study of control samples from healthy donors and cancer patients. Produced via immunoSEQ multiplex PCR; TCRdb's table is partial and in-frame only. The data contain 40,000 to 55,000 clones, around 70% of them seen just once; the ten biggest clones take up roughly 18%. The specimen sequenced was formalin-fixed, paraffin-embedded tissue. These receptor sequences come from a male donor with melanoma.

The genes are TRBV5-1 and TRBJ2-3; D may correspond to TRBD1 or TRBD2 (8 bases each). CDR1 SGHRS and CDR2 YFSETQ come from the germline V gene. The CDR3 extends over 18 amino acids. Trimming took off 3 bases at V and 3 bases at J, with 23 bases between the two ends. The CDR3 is CASSWTGSSGSETDTQYF. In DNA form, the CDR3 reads TGCGCCAGCAGCTGGACAGGGAGCAGCGGGAGTGAGACAGATACGCAGTATTTT.

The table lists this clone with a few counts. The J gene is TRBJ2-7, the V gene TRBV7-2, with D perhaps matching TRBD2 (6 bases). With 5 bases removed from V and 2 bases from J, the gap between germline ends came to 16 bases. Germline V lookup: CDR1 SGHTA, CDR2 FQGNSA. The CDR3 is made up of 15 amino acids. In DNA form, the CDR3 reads TGTGCCAGCAGCCCCGGGACTTCCCGCCCCTACGAGCAGTACTTC. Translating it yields CASSPGTSRPYEQYF.

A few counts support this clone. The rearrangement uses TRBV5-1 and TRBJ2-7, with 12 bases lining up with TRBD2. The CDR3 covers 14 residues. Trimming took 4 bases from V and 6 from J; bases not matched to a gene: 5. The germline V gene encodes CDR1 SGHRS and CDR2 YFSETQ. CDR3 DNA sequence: TGCGCCAGCAGCCAGGGACTAGCGGGCGGCGAGCAGTACTTC. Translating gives CASSQGLAGGEQYF.

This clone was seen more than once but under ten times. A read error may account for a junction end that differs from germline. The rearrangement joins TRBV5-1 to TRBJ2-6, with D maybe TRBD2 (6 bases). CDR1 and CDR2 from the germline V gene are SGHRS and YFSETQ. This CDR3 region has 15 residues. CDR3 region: CASSYEGLGGNVLTF. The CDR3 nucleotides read TGCGCCAGCAGCTACGAGGGGCTGGGGGGCAACGTCCTGACTTTC.

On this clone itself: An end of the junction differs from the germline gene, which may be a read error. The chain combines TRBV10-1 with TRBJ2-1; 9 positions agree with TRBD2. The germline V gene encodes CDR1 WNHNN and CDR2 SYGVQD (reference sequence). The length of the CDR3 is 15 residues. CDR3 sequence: CASSDKGLAGNEQFF. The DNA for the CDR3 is TGCGCCAGCAGTGATAAGGGACTAGCAGGCAATGAACAGTTCTTC.

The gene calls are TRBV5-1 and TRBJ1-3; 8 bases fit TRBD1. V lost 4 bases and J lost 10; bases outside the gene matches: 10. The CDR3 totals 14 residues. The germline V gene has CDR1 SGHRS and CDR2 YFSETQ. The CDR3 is CASSVGRGPGTIYF. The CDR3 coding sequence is TGCGCCAGCAGCGTGGGCAGGGGGCCTGGGACCATATATTTT.

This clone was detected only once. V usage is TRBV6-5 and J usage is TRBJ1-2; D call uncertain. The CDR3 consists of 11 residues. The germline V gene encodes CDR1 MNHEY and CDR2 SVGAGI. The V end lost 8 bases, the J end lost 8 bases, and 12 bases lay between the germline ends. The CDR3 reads CASGSKDGYTF. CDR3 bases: TGTGCCAGCGGGTCTAAGGACGGCTACACCTTC.

DNA for the CDR3: TGCAGTGCTAGTAGTCTAGCGCCTCCTCAAGAGACCCAGTACTTC. As protein: CSASSLAPPQETQYF. The V gene is TRBV20-1, the J gene TRBJ2-5, with a weak D call TRBD2 (6 bases). CDR3 length: 15 amino acids. Trimming took 3 bases from V and 2 from J, leaving 16 bases between them. The germline V gene has CDR1 DFQATT and CDR2 SNEGSKA (reference sequence).

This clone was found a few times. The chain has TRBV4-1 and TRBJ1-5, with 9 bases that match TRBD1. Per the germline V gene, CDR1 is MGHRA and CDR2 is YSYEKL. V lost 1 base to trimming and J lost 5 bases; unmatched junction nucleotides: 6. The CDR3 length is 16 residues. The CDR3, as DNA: TGCGCCAGCAGCCAAGGGGGACAGGGAGAGGATCAGCCCCAGCATTTT. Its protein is CASSQGGQGEDQPQHF.

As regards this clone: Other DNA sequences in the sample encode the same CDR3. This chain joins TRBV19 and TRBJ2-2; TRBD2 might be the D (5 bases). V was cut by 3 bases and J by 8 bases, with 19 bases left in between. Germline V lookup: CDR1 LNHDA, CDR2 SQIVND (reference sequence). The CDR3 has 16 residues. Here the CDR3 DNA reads TGTGCCAGTAGTATTAGGACCGCCGAGGGAACTGGGGAGCTGTTTTTT. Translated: CASSIRTAEGTGELFF.

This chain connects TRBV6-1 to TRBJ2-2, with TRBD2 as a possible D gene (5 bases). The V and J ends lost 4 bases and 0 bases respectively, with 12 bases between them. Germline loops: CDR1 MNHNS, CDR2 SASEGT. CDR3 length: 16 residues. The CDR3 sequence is CASSVFPGTNTGELFF. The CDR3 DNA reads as TGTGCCAGCAGTGTCTTTCCGGGAACGAACACCGGGGAGCTGTTTTTT.

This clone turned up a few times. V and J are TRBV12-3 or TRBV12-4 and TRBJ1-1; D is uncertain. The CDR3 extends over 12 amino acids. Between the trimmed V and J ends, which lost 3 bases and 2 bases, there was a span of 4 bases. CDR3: CASSFSNTEAFF. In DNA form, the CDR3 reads TGTGCCAGCAGTTTCAGCAACACTGAAGCTTTCTTT.

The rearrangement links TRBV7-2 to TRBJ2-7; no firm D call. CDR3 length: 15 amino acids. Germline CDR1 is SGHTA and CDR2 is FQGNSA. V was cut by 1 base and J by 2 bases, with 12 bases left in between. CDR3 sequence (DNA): TGTGCCAGCAGCTTAGTCCTGGGTCCCGCCTACGAGCAGTACTTC. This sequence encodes CASSLVLGPAYEQYF.

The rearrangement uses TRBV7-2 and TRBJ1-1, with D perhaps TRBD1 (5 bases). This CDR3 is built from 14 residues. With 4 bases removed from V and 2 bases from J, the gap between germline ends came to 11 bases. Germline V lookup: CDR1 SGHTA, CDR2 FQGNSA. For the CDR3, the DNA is TGTGCCAGCAGCTCCCGACAGATCAACACTGAAGCTTTCTTT. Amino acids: CASSSRQINTEAFF. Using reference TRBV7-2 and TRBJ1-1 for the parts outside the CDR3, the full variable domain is GAGVSQSPSNKVTEKGKDVELRCDPISGHTALYWYRQSLGQGLEFLIYFQGNSAPDKSGLPSDRFSAERTGGSVSTLTIQRTQQEDSAVYLCASSSRQINTEAFFGQGTRLTVV.

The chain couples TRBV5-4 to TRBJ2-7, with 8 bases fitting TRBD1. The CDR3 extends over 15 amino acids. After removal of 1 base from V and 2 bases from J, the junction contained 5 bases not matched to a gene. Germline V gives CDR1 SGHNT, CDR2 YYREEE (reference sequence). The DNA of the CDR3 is TGTGCCAGCAGCTTGTCGGGACAGGCCACCTACGAGCAGTACTTC. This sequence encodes CASSLSGQATYEQYF. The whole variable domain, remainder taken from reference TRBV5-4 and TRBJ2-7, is ETGVTQSPTHLIKTRGQQVTLRCSSQSGHNTVSWYQQALGQGPQFIFQYYREEENGRGNFPPRFSGLQFPNYSSELNVNALELDDSALYLCASSLSGQATYEQYFGPGTRLTVT.

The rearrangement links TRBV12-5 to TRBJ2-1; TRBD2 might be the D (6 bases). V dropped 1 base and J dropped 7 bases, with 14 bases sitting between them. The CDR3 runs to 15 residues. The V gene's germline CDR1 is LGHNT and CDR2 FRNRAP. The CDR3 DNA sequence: TGTGCTAGTGGTTTGGGTGACGGGAGTTGGAATGAGCAGTTCTTC. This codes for CASGLGDGSWNEQFF.

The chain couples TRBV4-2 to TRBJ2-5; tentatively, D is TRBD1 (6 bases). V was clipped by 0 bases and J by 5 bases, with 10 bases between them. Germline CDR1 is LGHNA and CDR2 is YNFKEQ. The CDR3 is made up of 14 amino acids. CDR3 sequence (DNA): TGTGCCAGCAGCCAAGAGCAGGGGCCGGAGACCCAGTACTTC. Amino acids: CASSQEQGPETQYF.

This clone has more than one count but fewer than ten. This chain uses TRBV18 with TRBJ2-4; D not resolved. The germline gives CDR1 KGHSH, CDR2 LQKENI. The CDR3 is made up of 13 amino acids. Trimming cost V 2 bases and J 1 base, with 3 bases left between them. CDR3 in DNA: TGTGCCAGCTCACCAGGGGCCAAAAACATTCAGTACTTC. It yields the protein CASSPGAKNIQYF.

The CDR3 loop reads CASSLSWPTFRGGNTIYF. CDR3 nucleotide sequence: TGTGCCAGCAGTTTATCGTGGCCCACCTTCAGGGGTGGAAACACCATATATTTT. This chain uses TRBV28 with TRBJ1-3, with D perhaps TRBD1 (6 bases). Germline V CDR1 and CDR2: MDHEN, SYDVKM. CDR3 length equals 18 residues. With 1 base removed from V and 3 bases from J, the gap between germline ends came to 19 bases.

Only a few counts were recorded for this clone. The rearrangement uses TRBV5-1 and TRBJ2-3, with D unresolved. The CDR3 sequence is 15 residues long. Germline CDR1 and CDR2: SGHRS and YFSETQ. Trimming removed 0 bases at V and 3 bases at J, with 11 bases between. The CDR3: CASSLAGSATDTQYF. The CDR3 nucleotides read TGCGCCAGCAGCTTGGCCGGGTCAGCAACAGATACGCAGTATTTT.

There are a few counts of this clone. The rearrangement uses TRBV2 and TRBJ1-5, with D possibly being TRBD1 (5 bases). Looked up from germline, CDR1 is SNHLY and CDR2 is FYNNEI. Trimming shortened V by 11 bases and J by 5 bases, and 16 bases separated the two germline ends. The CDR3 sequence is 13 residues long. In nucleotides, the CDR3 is TGTGCCGCGTCCGGAGGAGGGGATCAGCCCCAGCATTTT. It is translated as CAASGGGDQPQHF.

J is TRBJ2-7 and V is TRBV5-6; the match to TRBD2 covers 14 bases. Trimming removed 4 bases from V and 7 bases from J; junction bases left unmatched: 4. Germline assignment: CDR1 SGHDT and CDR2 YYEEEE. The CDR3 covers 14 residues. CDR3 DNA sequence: TGTGCCAGCAGCCGGGGACTAGCGGGAGAAGAGCAGTACTTC. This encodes CASSRGLAGEEQYF.

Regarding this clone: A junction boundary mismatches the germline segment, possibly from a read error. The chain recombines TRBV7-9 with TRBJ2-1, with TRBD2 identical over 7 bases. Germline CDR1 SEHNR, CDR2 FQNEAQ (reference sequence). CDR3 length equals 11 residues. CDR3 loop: CASSFLAEGLF. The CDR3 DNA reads TGTGCCAGCAGCTTTCTAGCGGAGGGGCTCTTC.

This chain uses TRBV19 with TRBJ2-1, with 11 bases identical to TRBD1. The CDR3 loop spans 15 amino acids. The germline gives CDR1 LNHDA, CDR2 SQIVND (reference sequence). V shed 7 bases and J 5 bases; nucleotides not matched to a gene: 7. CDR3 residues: CASMDRGRGNNEQFF. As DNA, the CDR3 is TGTGCCAGTATGGACAGGGGGCGCGGGAACAATGAGCAGTTCTTC. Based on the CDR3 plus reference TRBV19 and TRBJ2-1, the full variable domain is DGGITQSPKYLFRKEGQNVTLSCEQNLNHDAMYWYRQDPGQGLRLIYYSQIVNDFQKGDIAEGYSVSREKKESFPLTVTSAQKNPTAFYLCASMDRGRGNNEQFFGPGTRLTVL.

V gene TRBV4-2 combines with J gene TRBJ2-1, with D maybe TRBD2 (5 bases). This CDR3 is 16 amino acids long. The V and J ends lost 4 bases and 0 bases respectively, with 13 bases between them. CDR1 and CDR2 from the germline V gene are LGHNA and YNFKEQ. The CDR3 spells CASSRKAASSYNEQFF. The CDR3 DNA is TGTGCCAGCAGCCGCAAAGCGGCGAGCTCCTACAATGAGCAGTTCTTC.

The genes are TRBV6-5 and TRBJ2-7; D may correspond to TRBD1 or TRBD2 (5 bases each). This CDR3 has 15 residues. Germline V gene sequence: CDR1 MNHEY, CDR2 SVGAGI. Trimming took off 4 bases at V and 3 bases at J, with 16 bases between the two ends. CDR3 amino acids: CASSSPGLHYYEQYF. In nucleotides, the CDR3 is TGTGCCAGCAGTTCCCCGGGGCTCCATTACTACGAGCAGTACTTC.

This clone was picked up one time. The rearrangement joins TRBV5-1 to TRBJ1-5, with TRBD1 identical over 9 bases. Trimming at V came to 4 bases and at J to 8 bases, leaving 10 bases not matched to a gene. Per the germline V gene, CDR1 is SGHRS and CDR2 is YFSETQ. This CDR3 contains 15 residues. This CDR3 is CASSPLGDREKPQHF. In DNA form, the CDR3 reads TGCGCCAGCAGCCCCCTGGGGGACAGGGAAAAGCCCCAGCATTTT.